Here is one TCR beta chain with its context. Its antigen is still unknown. The record originates from a study of T-cell memory formation after mild COVID-19. Study background: Clusters were largely donor specific.

V lost 1 base, J lost 7 bases, and 4 bases stayed unmatched. Germline loops: CDR1 SNHLY, CDR2 FYNNEI. CDR3 length equals 14 residues. Libraries for TCRalpha and TCRbeta carried sample barcodes and unique molecular identifiers via 5'RACE. One entry per CDR3 protein results from TCRdb running MiXCR on the 5' RACE reads. Found here are 200,000 to 250,000 distinct CDR3 sequences, more than 8% of them singletons; the top ten hold roughly 3.5%. Study-wide points: The study found contracting CD4+ clones mainly in CM and EM and contracting CD8+ clones in EMRA.

This chain uses TRBV2 with TRBJ1-5; TRBD1 matches 7 bases. The sample comprised PBMCs or a T cell subset sorted from them (not recorded which). This TCR came from a man younger than 35 who had mild COVID-19 (a few samples of this study predate the infection). Cell type and time point are not known. The CDR3 DNA follows: TGTGCCAGCAGTGAAGTACAGGGGAACCAGCCCCAGCATTTT. The encoded protein is CASSEVQGNQPQHF. The variable domain in full, with the rest retrieved from reference TRBV2 and TRBJ1-5, is EPEVTQTPSHQVTQMGQEVILRCVPISNHLYFYWYRQILGQKVEFLVSFYNNEISEKSEIFDDQFSVERPDGSNFTLKIRSTKLEDSAMYFCASSEVQGNQPQHFGDGTRLSIL.